The clone carrying this T cell receptor (beta chain) has ten or more counts. Its antigen is undetermined. This record comes from a study of T cells after yellow fever vaccination. For TCR, cDNA came from 5'RACE template switching, which added a universal primer site and UMIs. TCRdb used MiXCR to reprocess the 5' RACE reads, holding one entry per CDR3 protein. The sample includes around 110,000 distinct CDR3 sequences, under 9% of them seen just once. The CDR3 length is 14 residues. Losses at the gene ends were 5 bases for V and 9 bases for J; bases not matched to a gene: 8. Regarding the study as a whole: Sorted repertoires could include abundant contaminating clonotypes from bulk cells. A secondary response was less intense yet reached its peak sooner, at day 5 versus 15.

The sequence came from a young man who received the YFV17D yellow fever vaccine. The V gene is TRBV12-3 or TRBV12-4, the J gene TRBJ2-1; TRBD1 matches at 9 bases. The sequenced sample was CD8+ T cells sorted from PBMCs, obtained 45 days after the yellow fever booster vaccination. The CDR3 sequence is CASSPGDRVGEQFF. The CDR3 nucleotides read TGTGCCAGCAGTCCCGGGGACAGGGTCGGTGAGCAGTTCTTC.